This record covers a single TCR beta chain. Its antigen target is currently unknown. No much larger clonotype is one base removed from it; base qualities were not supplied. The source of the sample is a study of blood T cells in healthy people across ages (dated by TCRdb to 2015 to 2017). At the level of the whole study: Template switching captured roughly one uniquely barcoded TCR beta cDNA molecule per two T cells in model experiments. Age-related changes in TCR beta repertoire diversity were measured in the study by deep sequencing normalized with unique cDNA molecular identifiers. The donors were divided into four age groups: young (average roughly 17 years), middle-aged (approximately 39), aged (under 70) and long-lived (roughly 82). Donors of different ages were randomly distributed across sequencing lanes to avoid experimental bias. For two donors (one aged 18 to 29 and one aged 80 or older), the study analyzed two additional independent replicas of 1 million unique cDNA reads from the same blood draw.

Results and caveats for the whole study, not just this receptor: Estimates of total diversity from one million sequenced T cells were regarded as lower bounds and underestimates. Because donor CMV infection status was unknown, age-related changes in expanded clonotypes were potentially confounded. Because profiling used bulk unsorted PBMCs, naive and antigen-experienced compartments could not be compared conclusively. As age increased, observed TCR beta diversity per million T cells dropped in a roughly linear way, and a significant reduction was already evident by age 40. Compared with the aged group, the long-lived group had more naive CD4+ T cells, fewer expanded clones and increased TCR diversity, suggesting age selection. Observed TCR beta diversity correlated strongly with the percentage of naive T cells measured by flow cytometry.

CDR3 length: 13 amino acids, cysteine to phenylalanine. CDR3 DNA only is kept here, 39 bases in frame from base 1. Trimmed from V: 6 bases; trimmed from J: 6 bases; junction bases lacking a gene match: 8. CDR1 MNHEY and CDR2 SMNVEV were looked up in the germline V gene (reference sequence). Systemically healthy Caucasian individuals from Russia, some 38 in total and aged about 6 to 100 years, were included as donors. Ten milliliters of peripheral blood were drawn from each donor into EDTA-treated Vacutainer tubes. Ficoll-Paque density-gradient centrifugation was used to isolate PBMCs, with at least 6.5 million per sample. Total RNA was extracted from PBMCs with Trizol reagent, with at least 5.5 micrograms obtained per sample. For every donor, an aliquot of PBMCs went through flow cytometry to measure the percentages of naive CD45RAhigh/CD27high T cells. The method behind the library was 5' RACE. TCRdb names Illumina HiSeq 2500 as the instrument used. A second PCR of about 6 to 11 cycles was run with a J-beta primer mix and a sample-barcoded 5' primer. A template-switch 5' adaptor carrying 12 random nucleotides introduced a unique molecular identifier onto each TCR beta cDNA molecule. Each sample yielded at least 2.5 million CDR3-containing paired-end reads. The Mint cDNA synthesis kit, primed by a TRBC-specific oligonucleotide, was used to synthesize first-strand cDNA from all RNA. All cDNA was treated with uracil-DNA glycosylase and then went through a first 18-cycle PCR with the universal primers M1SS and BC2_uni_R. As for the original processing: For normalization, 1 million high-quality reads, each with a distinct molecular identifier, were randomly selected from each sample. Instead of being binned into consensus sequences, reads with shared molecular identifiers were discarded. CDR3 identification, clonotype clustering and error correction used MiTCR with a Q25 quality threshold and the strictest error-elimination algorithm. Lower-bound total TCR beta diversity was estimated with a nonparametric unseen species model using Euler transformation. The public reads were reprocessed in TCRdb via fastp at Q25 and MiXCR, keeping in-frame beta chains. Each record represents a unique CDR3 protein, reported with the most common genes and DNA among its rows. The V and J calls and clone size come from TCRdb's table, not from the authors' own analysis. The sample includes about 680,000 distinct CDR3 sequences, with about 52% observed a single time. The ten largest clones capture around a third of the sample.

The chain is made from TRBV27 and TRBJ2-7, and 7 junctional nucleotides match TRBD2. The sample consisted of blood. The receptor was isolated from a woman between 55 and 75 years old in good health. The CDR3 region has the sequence CASSWTSLSEQYF. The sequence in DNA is TGTGCCAGCAGCTGGACTAGTCTGAGCGAGCAGTACTTC.